These 4 T cell receptor beta chains originate from one sample sequenced in a study of T cells in localized non-small cell lung cancer. Generated by immunoSEQ multiplex PCR, the TCRdb table keeps only in-frame clones and is missing some. The repertoire holds around 19,000 clones, with approximately 90% as singletons. The specimen was peripheral blood, collected before any cancer treatment. These receptors were obtained from a woman between 35 and 70 years old with stage I lung adenocarcinoma.

The rearrangement uses TRBV6-1 and TRBJ1-4; possible D gene TRBD1, 5 bases. The V and J ends lost 2 bases and 8 bases respectively, with 15 bases between them. Germline V gives CDR1 MNHNS, CDR2 SASEGT. There are 15 residues in the CDR3. In DNA, the CDR3 is TGTGCCAGCAGTGAATCATTGGGCCGGGGGGAAAAACTGTTTTTT. The encoded protein is CASSESLGRGEKLFF.

The sample holds one count of this clone. The chain joins TRBV18 to TRBJ1-2; D is ambiguous. Trimming took 6 bases from V and 0 from J, leaving 8 bases between them. Looked up from germline, CDR1 is KGHSH and CDR2 is LQKENI. CDR3 size: 13 residues. The CDR3 DNA reads as TGTGCCAGCTCCCCGGACCCTAACTATGGCTACACCTTC. This gives the protein CASSPDPNYGYTF.

With respect to this clone: One end of the junction does not line up with germline, which may come from a read error. The CDR3 DNA reads TGTGCTAGCAGCTTACGGGCGGACGTTGGGTATGAGCAGTTCTTC. Residues: CASSLRADVGYEQFF. This chain connects TRBV7-7 to TRBJ2-1; D is ambiguous. There are 15 residues in the CDR3. CDR1 and CDR2 (germline): SSHAT, FNYEAQ (reference sequence).

The rearrangement uses TRBV6-5 and TRBJ1-2; TRBD1 agrees at 9 bases. This CDR3 spans 15 amino acids. Per germline, CDR1 MNHEY and CDR2 SVGAGI. V was clipped by 6 bases and J by 6 bases; unmatched bases: 11. The CDR3 DNA follows: TGTGCCAGCAGCACTAGTCCCGGGACAGGGAATGGCTACACCTTC. Translated, it gives CASSTSPGTGNGYTF.